What follows is one T cell receptor beta chain and its context. This sample stems from a study of identical twins. Through template switching, a universal primer site was introduced, and the cDNA contained unique molecular identifiers. TCRdb reanalysed the 5' RACE reads using MiXCR and keeps one entry per CDR3 protein. The data show about 730,000 distinct CDR3 sequences, with approximately 22% seen just once and roughly 4% held by the top ten. The V and J ends lost 4 bases and 4 bases respectively, with 17 bases between them. The CDR3 has 16 amino acids. This same sample was also part of a study on T cells expressing NK-cell markers.

V usage is TRBV12-3 or TRBV12-4 and J usage is TRBJ1-3; D possibly corresponds to TRBD1 (5 bases). Sequencing was carried out using PBMCs. The receptor comes from a woman under 30 in good health. The CDR3 DNA follows: TGTGCCAGCAGTTCTCCCGGGACGACCGTCGGAAACACCATATATTTT. Translated: CASSSPGTTVGNTIYF.